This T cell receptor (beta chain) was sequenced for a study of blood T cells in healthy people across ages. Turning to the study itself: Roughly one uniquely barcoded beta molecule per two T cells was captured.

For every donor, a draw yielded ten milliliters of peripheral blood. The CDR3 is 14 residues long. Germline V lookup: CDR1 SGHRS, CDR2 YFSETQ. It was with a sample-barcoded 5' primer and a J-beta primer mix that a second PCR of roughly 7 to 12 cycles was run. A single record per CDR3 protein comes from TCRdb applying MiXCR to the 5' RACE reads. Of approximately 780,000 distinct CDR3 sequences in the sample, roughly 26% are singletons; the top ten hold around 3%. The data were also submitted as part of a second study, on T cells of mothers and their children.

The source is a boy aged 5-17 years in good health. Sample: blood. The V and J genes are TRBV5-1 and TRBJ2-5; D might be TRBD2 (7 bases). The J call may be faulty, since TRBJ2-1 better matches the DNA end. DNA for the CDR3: TGCGCCAGCAGTTCGAAAGGGGGGGCAAATGAGCAGTTCTTC. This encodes CASSSKGGANEQFF.